These T cell receptor beta chains were read from a single sample in a study of shared clonotypes between healthy human individuals. Method: immunoSEQ multiplex PCR; TCRdb's copy keeps in-frame clones and lacks some. The sample consists of hundreds of thousands of clones, around 97% of them appearing once. Sequenced: naive CD4+ T cells sorted from blood. The receptors here all came from a woman aged 25-40 years in good health. Each CDR3 is given with its conserved first and last residue. D genes are given only for firm matches.

DNA: TGTGCCAGCAGCTTGAGGGGACAGAATGACTATGGCTACACCTTC
CDR3: CASSLRGQNDYGYTF
D: TRBD1
V: TRBV5-5
J: TRBJ1-2

DNA: TGCAGCGGGTTAGGGCAAGCCTACGAGCAGTACTTC
CDR3: CSGLGQAYEQYF
D: NA
V: TRBV29-1
J: TRBJ2-7

DNA: TGCGCCAGCAGCCAACTCCCTTTTCAACTAGCGGAGCTCTACGAGCAGTACTTC
CDR3: CASSQLPFQLAELYEQYF
D: TRBD2
V: TRBV5-1
J: TRBJ2-7

DNA: TGTGCCAGCAGCTTTCGGGGAACACAGGGGGCTTTATTAACTGGCTACACCTTC
CDR3: CASSFRGTQGALLTGYTF
D: TRBD1
V: TRBV7-9
J: TRBJ1-2

DNA: TGTGCCAGCAGCTTAACTAAGGCCTCCTTCAACACCGGGGAGCTGTTTTTT
CDR3: CASSLTKASFNTGELFF
D: NA
V: TRBV11-2
J: TRBJ2-2

DNA: TGCGCCAGCAGCTACCCTAGCGGGAGGGACACAGATACGCAGTATTTT
CDR3: CASSYPSGRDTDTQYF
D: TRBD2
V: TRBV5-1
J: TRBJ2-3

DNA: TGTGCCAGCAGTTCTCCTGGCGGGATGGCTGGGGCCAACGTCCTGACTTTC
CDR3: CASSSPGGMAGANVLTF
D: NA
V: TRBV28
J: TRBJ2-6

DNA: TGCGCCAGCAGCTTGGCCGGGGTTTCCAGCGGCCCTCTAGCCAAAAACATTCAGTACTTC
CDR3: CASSLAGVSSGPLAKNIQYF
D: NA
V: TRBV5-1
J: TRBJ2-4

DNA: TGTGCCAGCAGCCAAAAAACGAAGTACACCGGGGAGCTGTTTTTT
CDR3: CASSQKTKYTGELFF
D: NA
V: TRBV13
J: TRBJ2-2

DNA: TGCGCCAGCAGCACCGGGGACTTTGAATCTGAGCAGTTCTTC
CDR3: CASSTGDFESEQFF
D: NA
V: TRBV5-1
J: TRBJ2-1

DNA: TGTGCCTACGCGGGGGACGGCTACAATGAGCAGTTCTTC
CDR3: CAYAGDGYNEQFF
D: TRBD2
V: TRBV30
J: TRBJ2-1

DNA: TGTGCCAGCAGCCTGGGACAGGGGGCGTCCGGGGAGCTGTTTTTT
CDR3: CASSLGQGASGELFF
D: TRBD1
V: TRBV5-8
J: TRBJ2-2

DNA: TGTGCCAGCAGCCTAGGACAGGTCGGACAGCCCCAGCATTTT
CDR3: CASSLGQVGQPQHF
D: TRBD1
V: TRBV7-9
J: TRBJ1-5

DNA: TGTGCCAGCAGTCCACCTAGCGGGAGAGTCTACGAGCAGTACTTC
CDR3: CASSPPSGRVYEQYF
D: TRBD2
V: TRBV28
J: TRBJ2-7

DNA: TGTGCCAGCAGTCTAGCTGGAGAGAACACCGGGGAGCTGTTTTTT
CDR3: CASSLAGENTGELFF
D: NA
V: TRBV7-7
J: TRBJ2-2

DNA: TGTGCCAGTAGTAGGGGACTAGCGGGATGGAAGGGAACCGGGGAGCTGTTTTTT
CDR3: CASSRGLAGWKGTGELFF
D: TRBD2
V: TRBV19
J: TRBJ2-2

DNA: TGTGCCAGCAAGGTTCGGCGGAACACCGGGGAGCTGTTTTTT
CDR3: CASKVRRNTGELFF
D: NA
V: TRBV6-5
J: TRBJ2-2

DNA: TGTGCCAGTAGTACCCCCCTTGTGGTGGGAGCGGAGGATACGCAGTATTTT
CDR3: CASSTPLVVGAEDTQYF
D: NA
V: TRBV19
J: TRBJ2-3

DNA: TGTGCCAGCAGCGCCAAATCTAGCGGGGGTCTACAAGAGACCCAGTACTTC
CDR3: CASSAKSSGGLQETQYF
D: TRBD2
V: TRBV9
J: TRBJ2-5

DNA: TGTGCCAGCAGCGCCCCGGGACTAGGATCTAATGAGCAGTTCTTC
CDR3: CASSAPGLGSNEQFF
D: TRBD2
V: TRBV7-2
J: TRBJ2-1

DNA: TGTGCCAGCAGTGAAGCTAGGGGGCTTAATGAAAAACTGTTTTTT
CDR3: CASSEARGLNEKLFF
D: TRBD1
V: TRBV6-1
J: TRBJ1-4

DNA: TGTGCCATCAGTGAGTTCTCAGCGGGAGCCAACGAGCAGTACTTC
CDR3: CAISEFSAGANEQYF
D: TRBD2
V: TRBV10-3
J: TRBJ2-7

DNA: TGTGCCAGCACGCTCGGACTAGCGGGAGTACACGAGCAGTACTTC
CDR3: CASTLGLAGVHEQYF
D: TRBD2
V: TRBV2
J: TRBJ2-7

DNA: TGTGCCAGCAGGTCCTCGGGGGGCGCAGTAGGTGAGCAGTACTTC
CDR3: CASRSSGGAVGEQYF
D: NA
V: TRBV6-5
J: TRBJ2-7